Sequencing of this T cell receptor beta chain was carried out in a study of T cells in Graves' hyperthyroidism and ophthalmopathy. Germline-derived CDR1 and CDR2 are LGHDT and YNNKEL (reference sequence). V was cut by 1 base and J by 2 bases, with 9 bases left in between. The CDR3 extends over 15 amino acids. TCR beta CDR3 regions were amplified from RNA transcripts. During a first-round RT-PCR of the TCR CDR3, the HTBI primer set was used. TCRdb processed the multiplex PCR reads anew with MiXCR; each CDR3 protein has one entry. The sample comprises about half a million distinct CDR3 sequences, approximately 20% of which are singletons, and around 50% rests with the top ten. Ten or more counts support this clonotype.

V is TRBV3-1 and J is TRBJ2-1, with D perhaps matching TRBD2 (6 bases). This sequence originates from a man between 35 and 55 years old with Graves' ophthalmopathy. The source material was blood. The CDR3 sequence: CASSQGLGAYNEQFF. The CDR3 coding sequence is TGTGCCAGCAGCCAAGGACTAGGGGCCTACAATGAGCAGTTCTTC.